Each of the 19 T cell receptor beta chains below was sequenced from the same sample in a study of early T cells in non-severe SARS-CoV-2 infection. TCRdb re-called the 5' RACE reads through MiXCR, storing one row per CDR3 protein. There are about 120,000 distinct CDR3 sequences in the sample; around an eighth occur only once, and about 4% lies in the top ten. The sequenced sample was whole blood, obtained at baseline. The receptor source for this set is an adult who was a healthcare worker with PCR-confirmed SARS-CoV-2 infection or an uninfected control (not recorded which).

The gene calls are TRBV7-2 and TRBJ2-1; unclear D gene. CDR3 length: 15 residues. The V gene lost 1 base and the J gene lost 0 bases, with 7 bases spanning the gap. Germline-derived CDR1 and CDR2 are SGHTA and FQGNSA. The CDR3 loop reads CTSSLGAASYNEQFF. The CDR3 DNA reads as TGTACCAGCAGCTTAGGGGCCGCCTCCTACAATGAGCAGTTCTTC.

This chain links TRBV20-1 with TRBJ2-7, with 10 bases fitting TRBD1. Germline CDR1 DFQATT, CDR2 SNEGSKA (reference sequence). There are 12 residues in the CDR3. Unmatched junction bases numbered 6, after V lost 8 bases and J lost 5 bases. CDR3 amino acids: CSTPGQGNEQYF. As DNA, the CDR3 is TGCAGTACGCCGGGACAGGGGAACGAGCAGTACTTC.

This clonotype showed up just a few times. The chain combines TRBV12-3 or TRBV12-4 with TRBJ1-1; the match to TRBD1 covers 9 bases. V lost 6 bases and J lost 6; bases outside the gene matches: 5. The CDR3 is 13 residues long. The chain's CDR3 is CASRGDRAAEAFF. The CDR3 DNA follows: TGTGCCAGCAGGGGGGACAGGGCCGCTGAAGCTTTCTTT.

V and J are TRBV20-1 and TRBJ2-5, with D maybe TRBD2 (5 bases). The germline gives CDR1 DFQATT, CDR2 SNEGSKA (reference sequence). Trimming took 5 bases from V and 3 from J, leaving 13 bases between them. The CDR3 sequence is 13 residues long. CDR3 sequence (DNA): TGCAGTGCTTGGGAGCGTAGGGAAGAGACCCAGTACTTC. It codes for CSAWERREETQYF.

This clonotype was counted between two and nine times. The V and J genes are TRBV6-5 and TRBJ2-3; D ambiguous. Germline V gives CDR1 MNHEY, CDR2 SVGAGI. This CDR3 has 14 amino acids. V was shortened by 6 bases and J by 0 bases, with 10 bases between the two germline ends. The CDR3 DNA is TGTGCCAGCAGACCCCTGAAGAGCACAGATACGCAGTATTTT. Protein sequence: CASRPLKSTDTQYF.

The chain joins TRBV5-4 to TRBJ2-5, with TRBD2 identical over 7 bases. Germline trimming cut 3 bases from V and 3 bases from J; bases unmatched to any gene: 8. The CDR3 contains 15 residues. CDR1 is SGHNT, CDR2 YYREEE, per germline (reference sequence). DNA of the CDR3: TGTGCCAGCAGCTCTCCCTCGGCGGGGGAAGAGACCCAGTACTTC. Translated, it gives CASSSPSAGEETQYF.

This rearrangement joins TRBV27 to TRBJ1-1; maybe TRBD1 (6 bases). This CDR3 contains 13 residues. V was pared by 6 bases and J by 7 bases, with 15 bases between. Germline V CDR1 and CDR2: MNHEY, SMNVEV (reference sequence). CDR3 amino acids: CASRTQGRIEAFF. The CDR3 region has the DNA TGTGCCAGCAGAACTCAGGGGAGGATTGAAGCTTTCTTT.

For this clonotype: The junction and the germline gene differ at one end; a read error may be behind it. The chain carries TRBV10-3 and TRBJ1-5; no clear D. Per the germline V gene, CDR1 is ENHRY and CDR2 is SYGVKD. CDR3 length: 13 residues. The CDR3 reads CAINESKGQPQHF. The CDR3 region has the DNA TGTGCCATCAATGAGTCGAAGGGTCAGCCCCAGCATTTT.

This clonotype turned up a few times. The genes are TRBV29-1 and TRBJ1-3, with unresolved D. Trimming stripped 3 bases from V and 0 bases from J, with 6 bases between. Germline V gene sequence: CDR1 SQVTM, CDR2 ANQGSEA. This CDR3 comprises 13 residues. CDR3 amino acids: CSVDSVSGNTIYF. For the CDR3, the DNA is TGCAGCGTTGACAGTGTCTCTGGAAACACCATATATTTT.

There are many counts of this clonotype. The chain combines TRBV6-1 with TRBJ2-3; TRBD2 matches 13 bases. CDR3 length equals 16 residues. The V gene end was trimmed by 4 bases and the J gene end by 6 bases; junction bases not matched to a gene: 7. Germline assignment: CDR1 MNHNS and CDR2 SASEGT. This chain's CDR3 is CASSVTSGGADDTQYF. CDR3 DNA sequence: TGTGCCAGCAGTGTCACTAGCGGGGGGGCTGACGATACGCAGTATTTT.

The CDR3 protein is CASSLIGGDYNEQFF. Here the CDR3 DNA reads TGTGCCAGCAGCTTAATTGGGGGCGACTACAATGAGCAGTTCTTC. V and J are TRBV7-3 and TRBJ2-1; TRBD1 might be the D (6 bases). CDR1 and CDR2 (germline): SGHTA, FQGTGA. This CDR3 has 15 residues. V dropped 1 base and J dropped 3 bases, with 10 bases sitting between them.

The chain joins TRBV7-9 to TRBJ2-3, with 9 bases fitting TRBD1. The germline V gene encodes CDR1 SEHNR and CDR2 FQNEAQ (reference sequence). With 4 bases clipped from V and 1 base from J, the junction kept 3 bases outside the gene matches. This CDR3 spans 15 amino acids. Written as DNA, the CDR3 is TGTGCCAGCAGCTCGGACAGGGGCCGCACAGATACGCAGTATTTT. Translating it yields CASSSDRGRTDTQYF.

CDR3 in DNA: TGTGCCAGCAGTCCCCGGGGGACGGATTCACCTAACTATGGCTACACCTTC. Its protein product is CASSPRGTDSPNYGYTF. V and J are TRBV6-1 and TRBJ1-2; the D gene is possibly TRBD1 (5 bases). Germline CDR1 and CDR2: MNHNS and SASEGT. Trimming pared 5 bases from V and 0 bases from J, leaving 19 bases between. This CDR3 region has 17 residues.

Only a few counts were recorded for this clonotype. The CDR3 loop reads CSASFLYGYTF. CDR3 DNA: TGCAGTGCTAGTTTCCTCTATGGCTACACCTTC. V is TRBV20-1 and J is TRBJ1-2; unclear D gene. Trimming removed 3 bases from V and 4 bases from J, with 6 bases in between. Germline V CDR1 and CDR2: DFQATT, SNEGSKA (reference sequence). This CDR3 contains 11 residues.

This clonotype was seen only a few times. The chain links TRBV7-9 to TRBJ1-6; D possibly corresponds to TRBD1 (6 bases). This CDR3 spans 16 amino acids. Trimming pared 4 bases from V and 8 bases from J, leaving 18 bases between. Looked up from germline, CDR1 is SEHNR and CDR2 is FQNEAQ (reference sequence). The CDR3 region is CASSSITGFLDSPLHF. The DNA for the CDR3 is TGTGCCAGCAGCTCAATAACAGGGTTTTTGGATTCACCCCTCCACTTT.

The V call is TRBV12-3 or TRBV12-4, the J call TRBJ1-1; D possibly corresponds to TRBD1 (6 bases). V was shortened by 5 bases and J by 8 bases, with 15 bases between the two germline ends. This CDR3 is built from 13 residues. CDR3 nucleotide sequence: TGTGCCAGCAGTCTCAACACCGGGACAGAAGCTTTCTTT. It codes for CASSLNTGTEAFF.

J is TRBJ1-2 and V is TRBV2; tentative D call: TRBD1 (5 bases). The CDR3 is made up of 14 amino acids. Trimming stripped 4 bases from V and 5 bases from J, with 14 bases between. In germline, CDR1 is SNHLY, CDR2 FYNNEI. The CDR3 bases are TGTGCCAGCAGTGGAATTCAGGGACTATATGGCTACACCTTC. Its translation: CASSGIQGLYGYTF.

V is TRBV5-4 and J is TRBJ1-6, with TRBD1 matching 9 bases. CDR1 and CDR2 (germline): SGHNT, YYREEE (reference sequence). V was clipped by 4 bases and J by 7 bases; unmatched bases: 12. This CDR3 has 17 amino acids. The CDR3: CASSPDPGTGPNSPLHF. The CDR3 nucleotides are TGTGCCAGCAGCCCTGACCCTGGGACAGGGCCGAATTCACCCCTCCACTTT.

This chain connects TRBV12-3 or TRBV12-4 to TRBJ2-2, with D possibly matching TRBD1 (7 bases). This CDR3 region has 14 residues. The V and J ends lost 6 bases and 3 bases respectively, with 11 bases between them. The chain's CDR3 is CASRRDSYTGELFF. In nucleotides, the CDR3 is TGTGCCAGCAGGCGGGACAGTTACACCGGGGAGCTGTTTTTT.